This T cell receptor beta chain emerged from a study of blood T cells in healthy people across ages. Per-sample PBMC isolation yielded at least 6.5 million cells. A sample-barcoded 5' primer and a J-beta primer mix were used in a second PCR of roughly 6 to 11 cycles. TCRdb itself ran the 5' RACE reads through MiXCR, one entry per CDR3 protein. The table lists hundreds of thousands of distinct CDR3 sequences, approximately 40% of them singletons. The sequence derives from a man older than 75 in good health. The sequenced sample consisted of blood.

In DNA, the CDR3 is TGCAGTGCGCCCATACGGGGCGTCGGCACTGAAGCTTTCTTT. This translates into CSAPIRGVGTEAFF. The rearrangement links TRBV20-1 to TRBJ1-1; tentative D call: TRBD1 (5 bases). The germline V gene has CDR1 DFQATT and CDR2 SNEGSKA (reference sequence). CDR3 length equals 14 residues. V gave up 6 bases and J gave up 4 bases, with 18 bases separating them.